This T cell receptor beta chain was found in a study of blood T cell repertoires in COVID-19. Study information: Donors in the United States, Italy and Spain gave samples during acute or convalescent COVID-19.

The authors' processing: Cell counts per sample came from amplifying reference gene primers. Profiled with immunoSEQ multiplex PCR; TCRdb holds only in-frame clones, not every one. V, J and clone size derive from that table, while D and trimming were established from the DNA sequence. The repertoire consists of 160,000 or so clones, with over 80% occurring once and the leading ten covering 10% to 15%. V shed 2 bases and J 0 bases; nucleotides not matched to a gene: 13. Per germline, CDR1 MNHNS and CDR2 SASEGT. This CDR3 comprises 20 residues. Source material: peripheral blood. This receptor was identified in a man aged 70 or older who had recovered from COVID-19. This chain joins TRBV6-1 and TRBJ2-3; 11 bases are a match to TRBD2. In DNA form, the CDR3 reads TGTGCCAGCAGTGAACGCGGACTAGCGGGCATAGGTTCTAGCACAGATACGCAGTATTTT. The encoded protein is CASSERGLAGIGSSTDTQYF.